Described below is a single T cell receptor (beta chain) sequence and its context. The sample belongs to a study of cytomegalovirus exposure and HLA in healthy donors. Here immunoSEQ multiplex PCR was the method, and the copy in TCRdb shows in-frame clones only, minus some. The table records 250,000 to 300,000 clones, 90% of them present only once. The TCR comes from a young woman in good health and CMV-seronegative. Material: PBMCs.

CDR3 in DNA: TGCGCCAGCAGCCACCCAACAGGGGAATGGACACCCCTCCACTTT. This codes for CASSHPTGEWTPLHF. The chain is built from TRBV4-1 and TRBJ1-6, with 7 bases aligning to TRBD1. The germline CDR1 and CDR2 sequences are MGHRA and YSYEKL. V gave up 3 bases and J gave up 11 bases; unmatched junction bases: 10. The CDR3 has 15 residues.